This note documents a single T cell receptor beta chain sequence. This sample stems from a study of T cells in Graves' hyperthyroidism and ophthalmopathy. Researchers amplified the TCR beta CDR3 regions from RNA transcripts. The TCR CDR3 was amplified in a first-round RT-PCR using the HTBI primer set. TCRdb re-called the multiplex PCR reads through MiXCR, storing one row per CDR3 protein. The sample has 600,000 to 750,000 distinct CDR3 sequences, roughly 17% seen once. V lost 4 bases, J lost 1 base, and 7 bases lay in between. The germline gives CDR1 SNHLY, CDR2 FYNNEI. This CDR3 comprises 13 residues.

The chain recombines TRBV2 with TRBJ1-1, with D unclear. Input material: blood. The sequence was collected from a middle-aged man with Graves' hyperthyroidism. The CDR3 nucleotides read TGTGCCAGCAGTGTACACCCGAACACTGAAGCTTTCTTT. Protein sequence: CASSVHPNTEAFF.